These 10 T cell receptor beta chains share one sample of origin, sequenced in a study of shared clonotypes between healthy human individuals. Assay: immunoSEQ multiplex PCR; the TCRdb copy retains only in-frame clones and omits some. This table holds around 500,000 clones, 79% found once. Material for sequencing was PBMCs. These receptors originate from a woman between 35 and 50 years old in good health. Some clones in this sample may be carry-over from other donors' samples.

The genes are TRBV10-3 and TRBJ2-2; TRBD1 matches at 7 bases. Germline assignment: CDR1 ENHRY and CDR2 SYGVKD. The CDR3 is made up of 14 amino acids. The V gene end was trimmed by 7 bases and the J gene end by 5 bases; junction bases not matched to a gene: 7. CDR3 nucleotides: TGTGCCATCAACTATGGACAGGATACCGGGGAGCTGTTTTTT. It translates to CAINYGQDTGELFF.

The chain combines TRBV6-5 with TRBJ1-2; D gene unclear. Germline V CDR1 and CDR2: MNHEY, SVGAGI. CDR3 size: 13 residues. V lost 6 bases to trimming and J lost 3 bases, with 11 bases between them. The CDR3 here is CASRPDGDYGYTF. For the CDR3, the DNA is TGTGCCAGCAGACCAGACGGTGACTATGGCTACACCTTC.

This chain uses TRBV6-4 with TRBJ1-2, with 9 bases that match TRBD1. The V gene end was trimmed by 6 bases and the J gene end by 6 bases; junction bases not matched to a gene: 5. The CDR3 totals 13 residues. Germline V CDR1 and CDR2: MRHNA, SNTAGT. In DNA, the CDR3 is TGTGCCAGCAGCCGGACAGGGGTCGATGGCTACACCTTC. Translating it yields CASSRTGVDGYTF.

This rearrangement joins TRBV28 to TRBJ1-2; the match to TRBD1 covers 7 bases. Germline V gene lookup returns CDR1 MDHEN and CDR2 SYDVKM. There are 14 residues in the CDR3. Trimming removed 6 bases from V and 6 bases from J; junction bases left unmatched: 10. The CDR3 sequence is CASSRSGQRNGYTF. For the CDR3, the DNA is TGTGCCAGCAGCCGATCGGGACAGAGGAATGGCTACACCTTC.

V usage is TRBV19 and J usage is TRBJ2-7; perhaps TRBD1 as D (6 bases). The CDR3 covers 15 residues. CDR1 is LNHDA, CDR2 SQIVND, per germline (reference sequence). Trimming removed 5 bases from V and 0 bases from J, with 14 bases in between. CDR3 loop: CASSSLSDSSYEQYF. CDR3 nucleotides: TGTGCCAGTAGTTCCCTGTCGGACAGCTCCTACGAGCAGTACTTC.

This chain connects TRBV28 to TRBJ2-6; D is uncertain. This CDR3 comprises 15 residues. V was trimmed by 2 bases and J by 0 bases, leaving 5 bases between them. From germline, CDR1 is MDHEN and CDR2 SYDVKM. CDR3 sequence reads: CASSLGNSGANVLTF. Written as DNA, the CDR3 is TGTGCCAGCAGTTTAGGGAACTCTGGGGCCAACGTCCTGACTTTC.

V usage is TRBV9 and J usage is TRBJ1-2; 8 bases map to TRBD1. J gave up 5 bases and V 6 bases, and 9 bases lay outside the gene matches. The V gene's germline CDR1 is SGDLS and CDR2 YYNGEE. This CDR3 has 14 residues. DNA of the CDR3: TGTGCCAGCAAATCACAGGGGGTAGGTTATGGCTACACCTTC. Protein product: CASKSQGVGYGYTF.

The V gene is TRBV10-2, the J gene TRBJ2-3, with TRBD2 matching over 10 bases. Germline V gene sequence: CDR1 WSHSY, CDR2 SAAADI. The CDR3 consists of 15 residues. Unmatched junction bases numbered 1, after V lost 2 bases and J lost 2 bases. CDR3 coding DNA: TGCGCCAGCAGTGAGGGACTAGCGGTCACAGATACGCAGTATTTT. Its translation is CASSEGLAVTDTQYF.

The chain uses TRBV7-2 and TRBJ1-5; 7 bases line up with TRBD1. Germline assignment: CDR1 SGHTA and CDR2 FQGNSA. The V segment lost 1 base and the J segment 1 base; nucleotides outside the gene matches: 4. The CDR3 is 16 residues long. CDR3 residues: CASSLVLGQSNQPQHF. CDR3 DNA sequence: TGTGCCAGCAGCTTAGTCTTGGGACAGAGCAATCAGCCCCAGCATTTT.

The V call is TRBV6-6, the J call TRBJ2-3; no definite D call. V dropped 7 bases and J dropped 5 bases, with 7 bases sitting between them. Germline CDR1 and CDR2: MNHNY and SVGAGI (reference sequence). The CDR3 runs to 11 residues. As DNA, the CDR3 is TGTGCCAGCACCAACGGAGATACGCAGTATTTT. It is translated as CASTNGDTQYF.